This TCR beta chain derives from a study of PD-1 blockade in classical Hodgkin lymphoma (dated by TCRdb to 2019 to 2021). As for the study more broadly: Nivolumab dosing was 3 mg/kg intravenously every 2 weeks, continuing until either disease progression or unacceptable toxicity. The study used CyTOF and TCR beta sequencing to define a peripheral blood immune signature of response to PD-1 blockade in classical Hodgkin lymphoma. Study-wide conclusions, independent of this receptor: Only a single clinical trial cohort was studied, and what caused the repertoire differences, possibly disease activity or prior therapy, remained undefined. Baseline TCR diversity was reported to be lower in newly diagnosed patients than in healthy donors and to be lower still in relapsed/refractory patients. Lower diversity was observed in patients in whom nivolumab was started less than 1 year after ASCT, and these patients were excluded from later analyses so that confounding by immune reconstitution would be avoided. Trial patients with a complete response had baseline diversity similar to that of newly diagnosed patients, while partial responders and progressors had significantly lower diversity. CD4+ but not CD8+ TCR diversity rose significantly by C4D1 (p=0.0027 vs p=0.16), most apparent in complete responders (p=0.02).

Genomic DNA was isolated using the Qiagen DNeasy kit from unsorted PBMCs as well as from negatively selected CD4+ and CD8+ fractions. Using primers that anneal to V and J segments, immunoSEQ multiplex PCR amplified the TCR beta CDR3 regions. A synthetic immune receptor repertoire was used to minimize amplification bias, and remaining bias was computationally removed after sequencing. The study's own analysis went as follows. Custom Python scripts were used to quantify repertoire diversity as the Shannon entropy index. Unsorted, CD4+ and CD8+ repertoires were analyzed separately, except in combined analyses where CD4+ and CD8+ sequences were merged in silico. A clone was considered expanded if an increase in frequency of at least 2-fold after treatment relative to C1D1 was found, and a pseudocount of 0.5 was applied to clones undetected at baseline. Clones with 0 or 1 copy at C1D1 were classified as singleton clones, and clones with 2 or more copies were classified as non-singleton clones. By matching protein sequences in sorted samples from the same patient, clones expanded in unsorted samples were annotated as CD4+, CD8+ or unknown. Diversity changes from C1D1 to C4D1 were tested in paired samples using Wilcoxon tests. This is the immuneACCESS table as TCRdb keeps it, with only in-frame sequences that have V and J called. A part of the clones is gone; compared with another copy, unresolved V genes explain less than half, and the rest is unexplained. Clonal size and the V and J genes are those of that table, whereas D and trimming came from the DNA. This sample is represented by 32,000 or so clones; 92% of them were singletons. 0.25% to 0.35% of the sample is held by the ten biggest clonotypes.

On this clone itself: Its antigen specificity is not known. Base qualities are missing; no much larger clone stands one base away.

What the time point label conveys for this sample: cycle 4 day 1 (C4D1), after 6 weeks of nivolumab. Every trial patient had relapsed after autologous stem cell transplantation, and cohorts A, B and C differed in prior brentuximab vedotin exposure. A Miltenyi CD4+ T cell isolation kit was used for magnetic negative selection to purify CD4+ T cells from thawed PBMCs. The trial cohort included 50 to 70 patients with relapsed/refractory classical Hodgkin lymphoma, and each patient had a best overall response of complete response, partial response or progressive disease. Single-agent nivolumab was administered to trial patients in the multi-cohort phase II CheckMate 205 trial. Best overall response was determined by an independent review committee according to the 2007 International Working Group response criteria. Trial PBMCs were collected immediately before nivolumab initiation (C1D1) and during therapy at cycle 2 day 1 and cycle 4 day 1. After peripheral blood was drawn into 8 mL Vacutainer Cell Preparation Tubes, PBMCs were isolated by centrifugation and then cryopreserved. Purified CD4+ and CD8+ fractions were prepared only for cases in which an additional PBMC sample was available. On LS columns in a quadroMACS separator, the magnetically labelled cells were depleted, and the flow-through was collected as the purified fraction.

Measured from the cysteine to the phenylalanine, the CDR3 is 14 residues long. The DNA shown is the 42-base CDR3, in frame from base 1. V is cut by 6 bases and J by 10 bases, and the space between the germline ends is 18 bases. CDR1 and CDR2 (MGHRA, YSYEKL) derive from the germline V gene. The receptor's source is a human donor with classical Hodgkin lymphoma. Sequencing used CD4+ T cells from blood, obtained before the fourth cycle of nivolumab. Recombination linked TRBV4-1 to TRBJ1-4; the D gene is possibly TRBD1, with 5 bases matching. The CDR3 reads CASRLPGGDGKLFF. The nucleotide sequence is given as TGCGCCAGCAGGCTTCCTGGGGGGGACGGAAAACTGTTTTTT.